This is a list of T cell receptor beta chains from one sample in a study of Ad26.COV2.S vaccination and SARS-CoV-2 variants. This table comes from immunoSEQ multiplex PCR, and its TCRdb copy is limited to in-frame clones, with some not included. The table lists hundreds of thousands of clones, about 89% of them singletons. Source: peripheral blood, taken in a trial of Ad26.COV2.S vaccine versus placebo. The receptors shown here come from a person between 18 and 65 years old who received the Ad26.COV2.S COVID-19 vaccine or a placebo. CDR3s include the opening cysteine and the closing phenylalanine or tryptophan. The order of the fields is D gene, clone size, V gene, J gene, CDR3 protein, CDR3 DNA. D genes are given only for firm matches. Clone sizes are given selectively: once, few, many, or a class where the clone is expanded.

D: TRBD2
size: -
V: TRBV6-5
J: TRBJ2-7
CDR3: CASSFEGGRPQYF
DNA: TGTGCCAGCAGTTTTGAGGGAGGGCGTCCGCAGTACTTC

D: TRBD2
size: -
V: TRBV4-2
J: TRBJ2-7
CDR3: CASSQVGSGGYEQYF
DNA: TGTGCCAGCAGCCAAGTGGGTAGCGGGGGCTACGAGCAGTACTTC

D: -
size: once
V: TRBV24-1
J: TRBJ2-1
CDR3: CATSPGGSSYNEQFF
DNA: TGTGCCACCAGCCCCGGGGGAAGCTCCTACAATGAGCAGTTCTTC

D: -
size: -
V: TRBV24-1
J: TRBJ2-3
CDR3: CATSDFPREDTQYF
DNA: TGTGCCACCAGTGATTTTCCCAGGGAAGATACGCAGTATTTT

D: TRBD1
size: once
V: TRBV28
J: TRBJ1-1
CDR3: CATLRTGATEAFF
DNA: TGTGCCACCCTGAGGACAGGGGCGACTGAAGCTTTCTTT

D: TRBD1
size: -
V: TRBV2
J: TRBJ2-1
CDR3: CASSDPRTGPNEQFF
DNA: TGTGCCAGCAGTGACCCAAGGACAGGGCCAAATGAGCAGTTCTTC

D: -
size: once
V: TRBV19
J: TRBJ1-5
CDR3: CASSRGGPQPQHF
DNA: TGTGCCAGTAGCCGCGGAGGTCCTCAGCCCCAGCATTTT

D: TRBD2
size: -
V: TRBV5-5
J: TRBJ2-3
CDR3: CASSLAGGTDTQYF
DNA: TGTGCCAGCAGCTTAGCGGGAGGCACAGATACGCAGTATTTT

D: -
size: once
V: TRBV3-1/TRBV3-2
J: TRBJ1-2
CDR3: CASSQGGLKGGGYGYTF
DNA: TGTGCCAGCAGCCAAGGGGGTTTAAAGGGTGGTGGCTATGGCTACACCTTC

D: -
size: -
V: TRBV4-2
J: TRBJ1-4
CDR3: CASSQDYPVTNEKLFF
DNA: TGTGCCAGCAGCCAAGATTATCCGGTAACTAATGAAAAACTGTTTTTT

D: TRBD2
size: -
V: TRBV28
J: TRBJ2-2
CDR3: CASSALAGSTNTGELFF
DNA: TGTGCCAGCAGTGCCTTAGCGGGGAGTACGAACACCGGGGAGCTGTTTTTT

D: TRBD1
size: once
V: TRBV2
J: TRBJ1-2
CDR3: CARSDRDYGYTF
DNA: TGTGCCAGGTCGGACAGGGACTATGGCTACACCTTC

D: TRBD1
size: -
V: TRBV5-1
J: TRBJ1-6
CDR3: CASSLEDRGSSPLHF
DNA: TGCGCCAGCAGCTTAGAAGACAGGGGTAGTTCACCCCTCCACTTT

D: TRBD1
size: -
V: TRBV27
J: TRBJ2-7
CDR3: CASRMAGTGDSYEQYF
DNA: TGTGCCAGCAGGATGGCCGGGACAGGGGACTCCTACGAGCAGTACTTC

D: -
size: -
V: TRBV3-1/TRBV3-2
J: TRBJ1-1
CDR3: CASSRIRGTEAFF
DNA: TGTGCCAGCAGCAGGATCCGAGGCACTGAAGCTTTCTTT